This T cell receptor beta chain originates from a study of technical replicates of blood from four donors (dated by TCRdb to 2015 to 2018). A note on this clone: The antigen this receptor binds is unknown. The sample holds no much larger clone one base away, and base qualities are not on file.

The CDR3 contains 12 residues, cysteine and phenylalanine counted. Just CDR3 DNA is preserved here, 36 bases in frame from base 1. Sequences KGHSH (CDR1) and LQKENI (CDR2) are obtained from the germline V gene. The germline ends are 5 bases apart after V is trimmed by 2 bases and J by 6 bases. Libraries were constructed by the immunoSEQ multiplex PCR assay. TCRdb holds this immuneACCESS table with in-frame rearrangements only. Some clones are missing; in checked studies, unresolved V genes explain under half, and the rest has no known cause. The table for this sample lists about 88,000 clones; approximately 94% of them were counted only once. The ten biggest clones cover around 0.24% of the sample.

The V and J segments used are TRBV18 and TRBJ1-3; confidence is insufficient to name the D gene. The source is a human donor in good health. The sequenced sample was T cells isolated from PBMCs. CDR3 loop: CASSPELNTIYF. At the DNA level, the sequence is TGTGCCAGCTCACCAGAACTAAACACCATATATTTT.